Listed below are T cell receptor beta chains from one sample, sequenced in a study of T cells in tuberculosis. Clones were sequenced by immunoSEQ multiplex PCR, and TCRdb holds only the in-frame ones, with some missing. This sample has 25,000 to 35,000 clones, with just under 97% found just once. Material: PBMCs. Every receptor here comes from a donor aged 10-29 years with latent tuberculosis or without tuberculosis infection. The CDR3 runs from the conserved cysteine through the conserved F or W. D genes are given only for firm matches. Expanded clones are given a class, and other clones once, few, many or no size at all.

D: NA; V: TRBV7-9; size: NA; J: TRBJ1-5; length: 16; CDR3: CASSSPGGAPTDPQHF; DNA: TGTGCCAGCAGCTCCCCGGGCGGGGCCCCAACTGATCCCCAGCATTTT
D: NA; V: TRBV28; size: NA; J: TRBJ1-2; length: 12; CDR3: CASRTPVYGYTF; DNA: TGTGCCAGCCGAACCCCGGTCTATGGCTACACCTTC
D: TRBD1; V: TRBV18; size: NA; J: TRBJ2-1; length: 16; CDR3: CASSPPGQGAYNEQFF; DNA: TGTGCCAGCTCACCACCGGGACAGGGGGCTTACAATGAGCAGTTCTTC
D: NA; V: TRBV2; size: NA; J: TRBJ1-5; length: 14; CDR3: CASSAGESNQPQHF; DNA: TGTGCCAGCAGCGCAGGGGAAAGCAATCAGCCCCAGCATTTT
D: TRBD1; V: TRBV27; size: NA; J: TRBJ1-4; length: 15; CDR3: CASSPRQGTNEKLFF; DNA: TGTGCCAGCAGTCCCCGACAGGGGACTAATGAAAAACTGTTTTTT
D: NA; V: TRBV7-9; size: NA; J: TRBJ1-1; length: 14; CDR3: CASSSGVSNTEAFF; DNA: TGTGCCAGCAGCTCAGGGGTATCAAACACTGAAGCTTTCTTT
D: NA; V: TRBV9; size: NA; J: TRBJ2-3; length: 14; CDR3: CASSDGGRADTQYF; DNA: TGTGCCAGCAGCGACGGGGGGCGGGCAGATACGCAGTATTTT
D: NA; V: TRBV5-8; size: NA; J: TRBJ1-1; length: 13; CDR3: CASSFPGWPEAFF; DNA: TGTGCCAGCAGCTTCCCGGGGTGGCCTGAAGCTTTCTTT
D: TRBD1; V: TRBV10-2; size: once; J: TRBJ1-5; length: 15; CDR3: CASSKNRGGNQPQHF; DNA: TGCGCCAGCAGTAAAAACAGGGGCGGCAATCAGCCCCAGCATTTT
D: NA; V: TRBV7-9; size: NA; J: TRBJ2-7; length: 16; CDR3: CASSLDPPLVECEQYF; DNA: TGTGCCAGCAGCTTGGATCCCCCGCTAGTGGAGTGCGAGCAGTACTTC
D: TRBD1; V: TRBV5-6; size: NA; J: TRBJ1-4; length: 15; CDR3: CASSRTGESNEKLFF; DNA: TGTGCCAGCAGCCGGACAGGGGAATCTAATGAAAAACTGTTTTTT
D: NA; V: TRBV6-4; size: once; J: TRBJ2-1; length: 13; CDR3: CASSATGFNEQFF; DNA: TGTGCCAGCAGCGCCACAGGGTTTAATGAGCAGTTCTTC
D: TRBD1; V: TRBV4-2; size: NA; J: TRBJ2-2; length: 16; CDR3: CASSQDRDSFTGELFF; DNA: TGTGCCAGCAGCCAAGATCGGGACAGTTTCACCGGGGAGCTGTTTTTT
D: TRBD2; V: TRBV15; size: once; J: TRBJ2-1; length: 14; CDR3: CATSKRGAYNEQFF; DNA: TGTGCCACCAGCAAGCGGGGGGCCTACAATGAGCAGTTCTTC
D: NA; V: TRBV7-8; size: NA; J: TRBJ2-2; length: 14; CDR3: CASSLSRDNGELFF; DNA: TGTGCCAGCAGCTTGTCTCGGGATAACGGGGAGCTGTTTTTT
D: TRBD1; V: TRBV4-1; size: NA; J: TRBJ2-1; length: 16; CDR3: CASSQGTGFPYNEQFF; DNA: TGCGCCAGCAGCCAAGGGACAGGGTTCCCCTACAATGAGCAGTTCTTC
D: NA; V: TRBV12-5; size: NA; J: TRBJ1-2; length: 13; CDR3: CASGLGNSYGYTF; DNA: TGTGCTAGTGGTTTGGGGAACAGCTATGGCTACACCTTC
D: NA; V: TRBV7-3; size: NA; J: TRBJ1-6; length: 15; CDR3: CASSWTGSYNSPLHF; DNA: TGTGCCAGCAGCTGGACGGGGAGTTATAATTCACCCCTCCACTTT
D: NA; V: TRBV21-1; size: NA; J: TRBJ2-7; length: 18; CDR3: CASPKLSGTSGRCHEQYF; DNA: TGTGCCAGTCCGAAGTTAAGTGGGACTAGCGGGAGATGCCACGAGCAGTACTTC
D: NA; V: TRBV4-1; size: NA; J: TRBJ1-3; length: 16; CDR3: CASSQDKTVSGNTIYF; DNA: TGCGCCAGCAGCCAAGATAAGACAGTCTCTGGAAACACCATATATTTT
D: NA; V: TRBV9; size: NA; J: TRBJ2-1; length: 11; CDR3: CASSVDSEQFF; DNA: TGTGCCAGCAGCGTCGACTCTGAGCAGTTCTTC
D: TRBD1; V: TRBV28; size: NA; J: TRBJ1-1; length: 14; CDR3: CASSPDRVNTEAFF; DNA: TGTGCCAGCAGCCCGGACAGGGTGAACACTGAAGCTTTCTTT
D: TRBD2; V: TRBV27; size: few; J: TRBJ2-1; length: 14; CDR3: CASKTSGRSDEQFF; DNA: TGTGCCAGCAAGACTAGCGGGAGGTCGGATGAGCAGTTCTTC